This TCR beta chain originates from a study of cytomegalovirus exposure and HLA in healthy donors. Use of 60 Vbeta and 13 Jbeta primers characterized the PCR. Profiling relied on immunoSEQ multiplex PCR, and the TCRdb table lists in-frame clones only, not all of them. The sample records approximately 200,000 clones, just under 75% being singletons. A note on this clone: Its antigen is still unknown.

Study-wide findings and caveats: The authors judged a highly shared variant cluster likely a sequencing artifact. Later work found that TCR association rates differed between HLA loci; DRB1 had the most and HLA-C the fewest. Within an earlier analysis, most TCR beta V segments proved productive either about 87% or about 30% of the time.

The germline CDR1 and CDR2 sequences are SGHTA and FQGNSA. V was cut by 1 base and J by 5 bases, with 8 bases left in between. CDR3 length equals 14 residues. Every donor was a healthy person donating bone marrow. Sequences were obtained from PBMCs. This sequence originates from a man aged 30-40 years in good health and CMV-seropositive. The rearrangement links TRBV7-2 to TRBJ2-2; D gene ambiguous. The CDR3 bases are TGTGCCAGCAGCTTAGACAGACGGACCGGGGAGCTGTTTTTT. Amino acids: CASSLDRRTGELFF.